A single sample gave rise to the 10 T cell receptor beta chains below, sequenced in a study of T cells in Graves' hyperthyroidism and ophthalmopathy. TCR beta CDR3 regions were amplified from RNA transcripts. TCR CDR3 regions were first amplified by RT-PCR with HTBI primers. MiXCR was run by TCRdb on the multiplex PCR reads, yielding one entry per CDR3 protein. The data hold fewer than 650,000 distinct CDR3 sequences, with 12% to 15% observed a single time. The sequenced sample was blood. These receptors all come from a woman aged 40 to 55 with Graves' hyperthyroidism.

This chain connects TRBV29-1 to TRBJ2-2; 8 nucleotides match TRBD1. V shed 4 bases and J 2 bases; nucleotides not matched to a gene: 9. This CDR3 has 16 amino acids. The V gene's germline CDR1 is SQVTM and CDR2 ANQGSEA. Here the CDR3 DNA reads TGCAGCGTTGGGGGGCGGACAGGGATCAACACCGGGGAGCTGTTTTTT. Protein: CSVGGRTGINTGELFF.

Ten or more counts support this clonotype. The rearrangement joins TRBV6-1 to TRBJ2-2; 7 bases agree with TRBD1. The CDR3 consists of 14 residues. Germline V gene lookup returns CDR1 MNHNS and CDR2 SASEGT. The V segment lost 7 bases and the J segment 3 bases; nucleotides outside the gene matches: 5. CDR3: CASTHRGYTGELFF. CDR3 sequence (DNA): TGTGCCAGCACCCACAGGGGATACACCGGGGAGCTGTTTTTT.

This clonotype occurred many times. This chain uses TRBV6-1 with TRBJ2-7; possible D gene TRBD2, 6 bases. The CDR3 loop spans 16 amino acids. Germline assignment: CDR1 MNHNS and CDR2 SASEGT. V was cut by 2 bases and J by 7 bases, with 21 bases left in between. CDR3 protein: CASSEIFLTGDLEQYF. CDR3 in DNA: TGTGCCAGCAGTGAAATCTTCCTAACGGGGGACTTGGAGCAGTACTTC.

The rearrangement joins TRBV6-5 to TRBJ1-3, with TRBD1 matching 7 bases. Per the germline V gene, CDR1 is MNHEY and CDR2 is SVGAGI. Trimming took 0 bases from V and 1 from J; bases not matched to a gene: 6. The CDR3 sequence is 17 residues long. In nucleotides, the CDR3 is TGTGCCAGCAGTTACTCGTGGCAGGGGGATTCTGGAAACACCATATATTTT. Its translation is CASSYSWQGDSGNTIYF.

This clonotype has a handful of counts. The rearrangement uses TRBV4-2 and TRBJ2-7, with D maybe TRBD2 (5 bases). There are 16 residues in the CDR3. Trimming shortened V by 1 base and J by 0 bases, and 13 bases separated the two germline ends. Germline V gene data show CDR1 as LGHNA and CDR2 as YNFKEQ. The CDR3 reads CASSQGPAENSYEQYF. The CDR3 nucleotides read TGTGCCAGCAGCCAAGGTCCAGCGGAAAACTCCTACGAGCAGTACTTC.

The CDR3 DNA sequence: TGTGCCAGCAGCTTCGGACAGGCGACCTCCTACGAGCAGTACTTC. It is translated as CASSFGQATSYEQYF. This chain joins TRBV7-2 and TRBJ2-7; TRBD1 matches at 7 bases. In germline, CDR1 is SGHTA, CDR2 FQGNSA. V dropped 3 bases and J dropped 0; count of bases not matched to a gene: 5. CDR3 length: 15 amino acids.

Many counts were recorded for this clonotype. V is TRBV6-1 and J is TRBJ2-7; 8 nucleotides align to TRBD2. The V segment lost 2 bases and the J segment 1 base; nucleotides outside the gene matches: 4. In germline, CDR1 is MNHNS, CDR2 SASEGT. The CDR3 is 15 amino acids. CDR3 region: CASSESGGVSYEQYF. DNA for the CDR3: TGTGCCAGCAGTGAATCCGGGGGGGTATCCTACGAGCAGTACTTC.

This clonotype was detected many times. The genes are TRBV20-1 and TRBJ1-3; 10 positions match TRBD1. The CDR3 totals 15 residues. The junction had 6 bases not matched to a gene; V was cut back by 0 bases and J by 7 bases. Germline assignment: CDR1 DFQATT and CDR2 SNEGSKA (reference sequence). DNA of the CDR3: TGCAGTGCTAGAGATGGGGGACAGGGGACCAACACCATATATTTT. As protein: CSARDGGQGTNTIYF.

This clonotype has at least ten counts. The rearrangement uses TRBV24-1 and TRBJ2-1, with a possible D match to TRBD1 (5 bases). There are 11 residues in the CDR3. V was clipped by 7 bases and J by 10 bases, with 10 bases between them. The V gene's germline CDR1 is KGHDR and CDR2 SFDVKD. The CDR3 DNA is TGTGCCACCAGGAACGCAGGGGAGCAGTTCTTC. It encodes CATRNAGEQFF.

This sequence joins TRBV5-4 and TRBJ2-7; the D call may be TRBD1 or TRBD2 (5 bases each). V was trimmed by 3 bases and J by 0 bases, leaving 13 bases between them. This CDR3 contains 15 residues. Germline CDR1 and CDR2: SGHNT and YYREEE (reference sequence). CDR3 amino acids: CASSYGAVSSYEQYF. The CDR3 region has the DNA TGTGCCAGCAGCTACGGGGCAGTAAGCTCCTACGAGCAGTACTTC.